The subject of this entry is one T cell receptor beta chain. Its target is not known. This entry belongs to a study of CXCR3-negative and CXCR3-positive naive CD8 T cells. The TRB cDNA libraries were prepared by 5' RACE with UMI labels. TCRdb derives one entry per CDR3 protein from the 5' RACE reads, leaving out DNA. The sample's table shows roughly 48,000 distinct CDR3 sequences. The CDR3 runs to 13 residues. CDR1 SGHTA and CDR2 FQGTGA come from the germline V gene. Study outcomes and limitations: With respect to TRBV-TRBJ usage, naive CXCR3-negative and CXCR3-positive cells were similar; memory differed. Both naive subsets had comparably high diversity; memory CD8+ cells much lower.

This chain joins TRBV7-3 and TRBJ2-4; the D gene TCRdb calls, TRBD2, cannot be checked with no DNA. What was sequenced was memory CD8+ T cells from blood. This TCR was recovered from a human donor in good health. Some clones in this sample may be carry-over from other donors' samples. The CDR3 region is CASSLGTTNIQYF.